The 2 T cell receptor beta chains listed next were all sequenced from one sample in a study of identical twins. TCRdb called the 5' RACE reads again in MiXCR, with one record for every CDR3 protein. Of roughly 240,000 distinct CDR3 sequences in the sample, roughly 7% were seen once. These data also featured in a second study, about yellow fever vaccine responses in identical twins.

The material sequenced was memory (CD45RO+) T cells sorted from blood. These receptors all stem from a woman between 18 and 29 years old in good health.

J is TRBJ1-5 and V is TRBV9; D not certain. The CDR3 contains 15 residues. Trimming left V 4 bases short and J 3 bases short, with 14 bases between. The germline V gene has CDR1 SGDLS and CDR2 YYNGEE. The CDR3 loop is CASSPNGLHNQPQHF. For the CDR3, the DNA is TGTGCCAGCAGCCCGAATGGGCTTCACAATCAGCCCCAGCATTTT.

V is TRBV2 and J is TRBJ1-5; tentative D call: TRBD1 (6 bases). Germline loops: CDR1 SNHLY, CDR2 FYNNEI. Trimming took 2 bases from V and 4 from J, leaving 12 bases between them. This CDR3 has 15 residues. CDR3 bases: TGTGCCAGCAGTGAATTCAGGGGACCAAATCAGCCCCAGCATTTT. Amino acids: CASSEFRGPNQPQHF.